This T cell receptor (beta chain) is drawn from a study of regulatory T cells in long-lasting Graves disease. The authors built TCR beta libraries using iRepertoire HTBI primers and Arm-PCR of CDR3 regions. From the multiplex PCR reads, TCRdb called clonotypes with MiXCR, one entry per CDR3 protein. The table records a few hundred thousand distinct CDR3 sequences, approximately 18% of them present only once. This clonotype was seen many times. The antigen remains undetermined. Overall study results and limits: Favored gene segments in persistent disease were TRBV28, TRBJ1-2 and TRBJ2-5. Accuracy may have been reduced by the small sample size. Persistent Graves' patients possessed reduced TCR diversity relative to recently diagnosed ones.

The CDR3 is made up of 16 amino acids. Between the trimmed V and J ends, which lost 1 base and 4 bases, there was a span of 16 bases. In germline, CDR1 is LNHNV, CDR2 YYDKDF (reference sequence). Specified time point: newly diagnosed GD, antithyroid drugs for less than 3 months. From PBMCs, RNA was extracted and then used to make the TCR library. This sample was also put to use in a study of T cells in Graves' hyperthyroidism and ophthalmopathy.

The clonotype comes from a woman aged 25 to 45 with Graves disease. The source was peripheral blood mononuclear cells (PBMCs), collected at new diagnosis, from a patient treated with antithyroid drugs. V usage is TRBV15 and J usage is TRBJ1-2, with D possibly being TRBD1 (5 bases). For the CDR3, the DNA is TGTGCCACCAGCAGAGGAGGGGCACAAGATCTCTATGGCTACACCTTC. Translation gives CATSRGGAQDLYGYTF.